This is a list of T cell receptor beta chains from one sample in a study of blood T cell repertoires in COVID-19. Measured with immunoSEQ multiplex PCR; TCRdb has only the in-frame clones, and not every one. Of around 46,000 clones in the sample, 87% were seen once. Sequenced material: peripheral blood. The receptors originated from a human donor in a cohort sampled during active COVID-19. Each CDR3 is given with its conserved first and last residue. A D gene is named only where the DNA matches it firmly. Not every row has a clone size; where given, it reads once, few, many or a size class.

v_call	j_call	d_call	clone_size	cdr3_aa	cdr3_nt
TRBV6-2/TRBV6-3	TRBJ2-7	NA	NA	CASSYSLVAPTYEQYF	TGTGCCAGCAGTTACTCGCTAGTCGCTCCAACCTACGAGCAGTACTTC
TRBV21-1	TRBJ1-5	NA	NA	CASSKMGSNQPQHF	TGTGCCAGCAGCAAAATGGGCAGCAATCAGCCCCAGCATTTT
TRBV28	TRBJ2-7	TRBD2	NA	CASSLGLAGDSYEQYF	TGTGCCAGCAGTTTAGGGCTAGCGGGAGATTCCTACGAGCAGTACTTC
TRBV28	TRBJ2-3	NA	NA	CASSPPGGTDTQYF	TGTGCCAGCAGTCCCCCCGGGGGCACAGATACGCAGTATTTT
TRBV7-9	TRBJ2-1	NA	NA	CASSFRDWGLYEQFF	TGTGCCAGCAGCTTCCGTGACTGGGGCCTCTATGAGCAGTTCTTC
TRBV19	TRBJ2-7	TRBD2	NA	CASSIGRGGYEQYF	TGTGCCAGTAGTATCGGACGGGGGGGGTACGAGCAGTACTTC
TRBV20-1	TRBJ2-5	TRBD2	NA	CSASELTGGGAETQYF	TGCAGTGCTAGTGAATTAACAGGCGGGGGGGCGGAGACCCAGTACTTC
TRBV28	TRBJ1-2	NA	NA	CASSAGTSRGYTF	TGTGCCAGCAGTGCTGGGACATCGAGAGGCTACACCTTC
TRBV27	TRBJ2-7	NA	NA	CASRIQRNGLSYEQYF	TGTGCCAGCAGGATACAAAGAAACGGACTCTCCTACGAGCAGTACTTC
TRBV7-3	TRBJ2-5	NA	NA	CASSLKWGRGAQETQYF	TGTGCCAGCAGCTTAAAGTGGGGGAGGGGGGCACAAGAGACCCAGTACTTC
TRBV7-9	TRBJ1-5	NA	NA	CASSLGGQPQHF	TGTGCCAGCAGCTTAGGCGGGCAGCCCCAGCATTTT
TRBV10-3	TRBJ1-1	NA	NA	CAISGEGAMNTEAFF	TGTGCCATCAGTGGGGAGGGAGCCATGAACACTGAAGCTTTCTTT
TRBV19	TRBJ1-2	NA	NA	CASSMKQERTYGYTF	TGTGCCAGTAGTATGAAACAGGAGCGAACCTATGGCTACACCTTC
TRBV9	TRBJ2-1	NA	NA	CASSVDRGVPYNEQFF	TGTGCCAGCAGCGTAGACCGGGGAGTACCCTACAATGAGCAGTTCTTC
TRBV27	TRBJ1-5	NA	NA	CASSPERTALLQGPQHF	TGTGCCAGCAGTCCCGAACGCACAGCTTTGTTACAAGGGCCCCAGCATTTT
TRBV5-8	TRBJ2-7	NA	NA	CASSLAAGEQYF	TGTGCCAGCAGCTTGGCGGCGGGGGAGCAGTACTTC
TRBV27	TRBJ1-3	NA	NA	CASRSRATGNTIYF	TGTGCCAGCCGCTCGAGGGCAACTGGAAACACCATATATTTT
TRBV28	TRBJ1-6	NA	NA	CASSWAGLNSPLHF	TGTGCCAGCAGTTGGGCAGGGTTAAATTCACCCCTCCACTTT
TRBV7-3	TRBJ1-2	NA	NA	CASSPGGGGYTF	TGTGCCAGCAGCCCCGGGGGTGGGGGCTACACCTTC
TRBV29-1	TRBJ2-7	TRBD2	NA	CSVDGLAGYEQYF	TGCAGCGTTGATGGGCTAGCGGGCTACGAGCAGTACTTC
TRBV6-2/TRBV6-3	TRBJ1-1	NA	once	CASSYTVNTEAFF	TGTGCCAGCAGTTACACGGTTAACACTGAAGCTTTCTTT
TRBV6-5	TRBJ2-2	TRBD1	few	CASRVDRVAGELFF	TGTGCCAGCAGGGTAGACAGGGTAGCCGGGGAGCTGTTTTTT
TRBV20-1	TRBJ2-1	TRBD1	NA	CSASRQGLYNEQFF	TGCAGTGCTAGTCGACAGGGCCTTTACAATGAGCAGTTCTTC
TRBV2	TRBJ1-2	TRBD1	NA	CASSFDTDRGGDYGYTF	TGTGCCAGCAGCTTCGATACTGACAGGGGAGGGGACTATGGCTACACCTTC
TRBV28	TRBJ2-1	NA	NA	CASRAYNEQFF	TGTGCCAGCAGGGCTTACAATGAGCAGTTCTTC
TRBV5-5	TRBJ2-5	NA	NA	CASSLEETEETQYF	TGTGCCAGCAGCTTGGAGGAGACAGAAGAGACCCAGTACTTC
TRBV18	TRBJ1-2	NA	NA	CASSPPLDYGYTF	TGTGCCAGCTCACCACCATTAGATTATGGCTACACCTTC
TRBV6-5	TRBJ2-7	NA	NA	CASTRGYSYEQYF	TGTGCCAGTACCCGGGGGTACTCCTACGAGCAGTACTTC
TRBV5-4	TRBJ2-3	NA	NA	CASSLEPGLTSTDTQYF	TGTGCCAGCAGCTTGGAGCCAGGGCTAACTAGCACAGATACGCAGTATTTT
TRBV19	TRBJ1-2	NA	few	CASRSGEGGYTF	TGTGCCAGTAGGTCCGGGGAAGGTGGCTACACCTTC
TRBV27	TRBJ2-6	TRBD1	NA	CASSLRDRGWSGANVLTF	TGTGCCAGCAGTTTACGGGACAGGGGGTGGTCTGGGGCCAACGTCCTGACTTTC
TRBV5-1	TRBJ2-7	TRBD2	NA	CASSHPLGLAGGYEQYF	TGCGCCAGCAGCCACCCCCTCGGACTAGCGGGAGGGTACGAGCAGTACTTC
TRBV2	TRBJ1-2	TRBD1	NA	CASSERPGQGEGYTF	TGTGCCAGCAGTGAACGGCCGGGACAGGGAGAAGGCTACACCTTC
TRBV20-1	TRBJ1-1	NA	NA	CSASPGRETEAFF	TGCAGTGCTAGTCCGGGGAGGGAGACTGAAGCTTTCTTT
TRBV7-6	TRBJ2-7	NA	NA	CASSLNLAYEQYF	TGTGCCAGCAGCTTGAACCTAGCCTACGAGCAGTACTTC
TRBV12-2	TRBJ2-1	NA	NA	CASRCIAGGPQDNEQFF	TGTGCAAGTCGCTGTATAGCGGGGGGCCCGCAGGACAATGAGCAGTTCTTC
TRBV11-2	TRBJ2-7	NA	once	CASSFTRQDRSYEQYF	TGTGCCAGCAGCTTCACCCGACAGGATCGCTCCTACGAGCAGTACTTC
TRBV6-5	TRBJ1-2	TRBD1	once	CASRTTGGYGYTF	TGTGCCAGCAGAACAACAGGGGGCTATGGCTACACCTTC
TRBV7-9	TRBJ1-5	NA	NA	CASSRTSGAGNQPQHF	TGTGCCAGCAGCCGCACTTCAGGGGCTGGCAATCAGCCCCAGCATTTT
TRBV5-1	TRBJ1-1	NA	NA	CASSWGQDTEAFF	TGCGCCAGCAGCTGGGGACAAGACACTGAAGCTTTCTTT
TRBV6-1	TRBJ1-6	NA	NA	CASSEDPGSPLHF	TGTGCCAGCAGTGAAGACCCCGGTTCACCCCTCCACTTT
TRBV21-1	TRBJ1-1	NA	NA	CASSPHPMQGVATEAFF	TGTGCCAGCAGCCCTCACCCTATGCAGGGGGTGGCCACTGAAGCTTTCTTT
TRBV28	TRBJ1-5	NA	NA	CASSLGSHSNQPQHF	TGTGCCAGCAGTTTGGGCAGCCATAGCAATCAGCCCCAGCATTTT
TRBV5-1	TRBJ2-1	TRBD1	once	CASSSGTGEGEQFF	TGCGCCAGCAGCTCCGGGACAGGGGAGGGTGAGCAGTTCTTC
TRBV15	TRBJ2-7	NA	NA	CATSRFDRPPYEQYF	TGTGCCACCAGCAGGTTCGACAGGCCGCCCTACGAGCAGTACTTC
TRBV2	TRBJ2-7	NA	NA	CASSGTVPYEQYF	TGTGCCAGCAGTGGGACAGTCCCCTACGAGCAGTACTTC
TRBV5-4	TRBJ2-7	TRBD1	once	CASSPGQGKSYEQYF	TGTGCCAGCAGCCCCGGACAGGGGAAAAGCTACGAGCAGTACTTC
TRBV5-1	TRBJ1-2	TRBD1	NA	CASSSLTGGGYGYTF	TGCGCCAGCAGCTCGTTGACAGGGGGTGGCTATGGCTACACCTTC
TRBV12-3/TRBV12-4	TRBJ2-7	TRBD1	NA	CASSLGTGDEQYF	TGTGCCAGCAGTTTAGGGACAGGGGATGAGCAGTACTTC
TRBV18	TRBJ2-5	NA	NA	CASSPGLKETQYF	TGTGCCAGCTCACCAGGGCTTAAAGAGACCCAGTACTTC
TRBV7-3	TRBJ2-5	NA	NA	CASSLWSGETQYF	TGTGCCAGCAGCTTATGGAGCGGGGAGACCCAGTACTTC
TRBV2	TRBJ2-5	TRBD1	NA	CASVGQGAWETQYF	TGTGCCAGCGTGGGGCAGGGGGCATGGGAGACCCAGTACTTC
TRBV29-1	TRBJ1-2	TRBD1	NA	CSVDQGQGNYGYTF	TGCAGCGTTGATCAGGGACAGGGGAACTATGGCTACACCTTC
TRBV2	TRBJ1-3	NA	NA	CASSEGQSTGNTIYF	TGTGCCAGCAGTGAGGGGCAGAGTACTGGAAACACCATATATTTT